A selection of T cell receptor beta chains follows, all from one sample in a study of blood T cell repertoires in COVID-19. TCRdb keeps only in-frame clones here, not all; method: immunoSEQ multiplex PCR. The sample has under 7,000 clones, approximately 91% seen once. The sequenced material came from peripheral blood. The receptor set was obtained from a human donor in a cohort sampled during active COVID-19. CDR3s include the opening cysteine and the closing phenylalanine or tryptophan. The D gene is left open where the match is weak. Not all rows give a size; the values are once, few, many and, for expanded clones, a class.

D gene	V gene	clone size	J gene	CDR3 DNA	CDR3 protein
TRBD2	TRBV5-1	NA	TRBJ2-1	TGCGCCAGCAGCCCGGGACTAGCGGGGGGCCCTAATGAGCAGTTCTTC	CASSPGLAGGPNEQFF
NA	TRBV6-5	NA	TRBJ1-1	TGTGCCAGCAGTCTCGACAGCGTGACTGAAGCTTTCTTT	CASSLDSVTEAFF
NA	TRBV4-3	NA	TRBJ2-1	TGCGCCAGCAGCCAAGACCCCAACCCCGACTGGCCTGAGCAGTTCTTC	CASSQDPNPDWPEQFF
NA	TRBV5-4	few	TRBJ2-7	TGTGCCAGCAGTTCCGGTACCTACGAGCAGTACTTC	CASSSGTYEQYF
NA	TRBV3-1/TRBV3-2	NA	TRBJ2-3	TGTGCCAGCAGCTTCGGGACATTTCGTACGCAGTATTTT	CASSFGTFRTQYF
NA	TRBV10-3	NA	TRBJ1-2	TGTGCCATCAGCGCGAACAGGGACTATGGCTACACCTTC	CAISANRDYGYTF
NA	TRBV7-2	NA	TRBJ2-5	TGTGCCAGCAGCCCAGAGCTGGGCCGCGCGACCCAGTACTTC	CASSPELGRATQYF
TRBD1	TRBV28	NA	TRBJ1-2	TGTGCCAGCACCCAGCCCGGGACAGGGGGCGGTAACTATGGCTACACCTTC	CASTQPGTGGGNYGYTF
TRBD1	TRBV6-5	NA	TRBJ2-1	TGTGCCAGCAGTTACCAGGGGGAAGCCTACAATGAGCAGTTCTTC	CASSYQGEAYNEQFF
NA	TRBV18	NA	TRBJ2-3	TGTGCCAGCTCACCTGCGCGAGGTTTGGATACGCAGTATTTT	CASSPARGLDTQYF
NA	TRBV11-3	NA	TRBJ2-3	TGTGCCAGCAGCTCGAGCACAGATACGCAGTATTTT	CASSSSTDTQYF
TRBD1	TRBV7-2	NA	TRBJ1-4	TGTGCCAGCAGCTTAGTTCGGACAGGGATTGAAAAACTGTTTTTT	CASSLVRTGIEKLFF
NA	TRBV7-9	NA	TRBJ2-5	TGTGCCAGCACCGTGGGACAAAACTTCCAAGAGACCCAGTACTTC	CASTVGQNFQETQYF
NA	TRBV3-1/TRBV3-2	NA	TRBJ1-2	TGTGCCAGCAGCCAACCCGGGGGGTCCTATGGCTACACCTTC	CASSQPGGSYGYTF
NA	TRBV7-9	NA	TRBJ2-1	TGTGCCAGCAGCTTTACCCCCCGGGAGGAGCAGTTCTTC	CASSFTPREEQFF
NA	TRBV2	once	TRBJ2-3	TGTGCCAGCGGACTACAGGCCGGGGTTACGCAGTATTTT	CASGLQAGVTQYF
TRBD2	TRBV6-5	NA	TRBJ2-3	TGTGCCAGCACCCGGGGGGAAAGCACAGATACGCAGTATTTT	CASTRGESTDTQYF
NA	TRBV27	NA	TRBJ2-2	TGTGCCAGCAGCTTTCAGGGGATGACCGGGGAGCTGTTTTTT	CASSFQGMTGELFF
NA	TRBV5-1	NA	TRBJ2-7	TGCGCCAGCAGCTTGGGCGGCCACTACGAGCAGTACTTC	CASSLGGHYEQYF
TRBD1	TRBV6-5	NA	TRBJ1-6	TGTGCCAGCAGTTTTGACAGGGTACGTTCACCCCTCCACTTT	CASSFDRVRSPLHF
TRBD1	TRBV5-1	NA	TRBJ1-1	TGCGCCAGCAGCCCCGGGACAGTGAACACTGAAGCTTTCTTT	CASSPGTVNTEAFF
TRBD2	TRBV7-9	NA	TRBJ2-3	TGTGCCAGCAGCACAGGACTAGCGGGGGACACAGATACGCAGTATTTT	CASSTGLAGDTDTQYF
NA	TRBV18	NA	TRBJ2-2	TGTGCCAGCTCACCTTCGGGAACCGGGGAGCTGTTTTTT	CASSPSGTGELFF
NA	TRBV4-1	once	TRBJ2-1	TGCGCCAGCAGCCTCTTACTAGGCCAATATAATGAGCAGTTCTTC	CASSLLLGQYNEQFF
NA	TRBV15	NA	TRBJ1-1	TGTGCCACCAGTATGGGGGCCTGGGGGATGAACACTGAAGCTTTCTTT	CATSMGAWGMNTEAFF
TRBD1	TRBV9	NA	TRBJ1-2	TGTGCCAGCAGCGTGATGACGAACGGACAGGGTATATATGGCTACACCTTC	CASSVMTNGQGIYGYTF
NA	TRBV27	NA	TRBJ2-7	TGTGCCAGCAGTCCCCTCAGCGGTCAGGAGCAGTACTTC	CASSPLSGQEQYF
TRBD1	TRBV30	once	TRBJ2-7	TGTGCCTGGGCGGGACAGGGTTCGGAGGAGCAGTACTTC	CAWAGQGSEEQYF
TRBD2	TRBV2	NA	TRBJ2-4	TGTGCCAGCAGTATCAGGGAGGGGATTGCCAAAAACATTCAGTACTTC	CASSIREGIAKNIQYF
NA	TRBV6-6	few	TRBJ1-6	TGTGCCAGCAGTCCGCCGAGCGGGGCCTATAATTCACCCCTCCACTTT	CASSPPSGAYNSPLHF
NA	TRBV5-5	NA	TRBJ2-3	TGTGCCAGCAGCTTGGCGGGGGTGTGGACAGATACGCAGTATTTT	CASSLAGVWTDTQYF
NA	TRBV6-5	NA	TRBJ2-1	TGTGCCAGCAGTTACGTCTGGGGGCACAATGAGCAGTTCTTC	CASSYVWGHNEQFF
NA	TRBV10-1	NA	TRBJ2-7	TGCGCCAGCAGTGATGGGGCAGGCTACGAGCAGTACTTC	CASSDGAGYEQYF
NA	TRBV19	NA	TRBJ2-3	TGTGCCAGTAGTATAGAACCCCTCTCCGGGGAGCGGGTGGCGCAGTATTTT	CASSIEPLSGERVAQYF
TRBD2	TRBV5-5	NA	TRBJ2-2	TGTGCCAGCAGCCAGGGACTAGCGGGAAACACCGGGGAGCTGTTTTTT	CASSQGLAGNTGELFF
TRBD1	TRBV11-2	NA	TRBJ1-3	TGTGCCAGCAGCTTAGTGTATACGGCAGGGGGACGCTCTGGAAACACCATATATTTT	CASSLVYTAGGRSGNTIYF
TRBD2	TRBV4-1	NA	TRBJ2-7	TGCGCCAGCAGCCAACCGACTAGCGGGAGCCACGAGCAGTACTTC	CASSQPTSGSHEQYF
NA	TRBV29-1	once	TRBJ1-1	TGCAGCGTAAGGGGTTTGGAAGCTTTCTTT	CSVRGLEAFF
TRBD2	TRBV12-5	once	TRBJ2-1	TGTGCTAGTGGTGTCCCTGGGGGGCGCCTAGCGGGGGGCGGGACTGAGCAGTTCTTC	CASGVPGGRLAGGGTEQFF
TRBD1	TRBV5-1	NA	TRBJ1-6	TGCGCCAGCACTCGGGAGGGGACAGGGAATTCACCCCTCCACTTT	CASTREGTGNSPLHF
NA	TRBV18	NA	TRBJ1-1	TGTGCCAGCTCCGCGACGGGGGGGCCTGAAGCTTTCTTT	CASSATGGPEAFF
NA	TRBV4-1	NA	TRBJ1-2	TGCGCCAGCAGCCACTCGGGGGGGCCTGCCTATGGCTACACCTTC	CASSHSGGPAYGYTF
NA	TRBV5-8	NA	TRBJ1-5	TGTGCCAGCAGCTTACTCTATCAGCCCCAGCATTTT	CASSLLYQPQHF
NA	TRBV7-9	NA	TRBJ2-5	TGTGCCAGCAGCAACCAAGCGCGGGAGACCCAGTACTTC	CASSNQARETQYF
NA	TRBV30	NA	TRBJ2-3	TGTGCCTGGAGTGTGACGGCGCTAGGCGCGGGTGGGCAGTATTTT	CAWSVTALGAGGQYF
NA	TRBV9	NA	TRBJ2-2	TGTGCCAGCAGCGCCCGACTAGATGGGGAGCTGTTTTTT	CASSARLDGELFF
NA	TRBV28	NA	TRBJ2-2	TGTGCCAGCAGCAGAATCGGGACTCAGAACACCGGGGAGCTGTTTTTT	CASSRIGTQNTGELFF
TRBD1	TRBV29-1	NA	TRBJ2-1	TGCAGCGACCGGGACAGCTCCTACAATGAGCAGTTCTTC	CSDRDSSYNEQFF
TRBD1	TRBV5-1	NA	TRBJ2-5	TGCGCCAGCAGCATATCCGGGACAGGGGCCGAGACCCAGTACTTC	CASSISGTGAETQYF
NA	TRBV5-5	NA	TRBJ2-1	TGTGCCAGCAGAGCCTTTTACAATGAGCAGTTCTTC	CASRAFYNEQFF